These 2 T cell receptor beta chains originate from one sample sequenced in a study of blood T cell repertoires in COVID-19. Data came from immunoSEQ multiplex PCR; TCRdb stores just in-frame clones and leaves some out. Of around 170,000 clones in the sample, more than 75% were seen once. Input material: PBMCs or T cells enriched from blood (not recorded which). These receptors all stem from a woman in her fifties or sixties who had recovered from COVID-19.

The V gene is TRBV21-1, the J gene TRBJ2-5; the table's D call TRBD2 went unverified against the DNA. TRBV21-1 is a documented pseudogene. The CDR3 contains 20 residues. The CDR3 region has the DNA TGTGCCAGCAGCAACGGAGATAGCGGGAGGGCCTTCGGGTACCAAGAGACCCAGTACTTC. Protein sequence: CASSNGDSGRAFGYQETQYF.

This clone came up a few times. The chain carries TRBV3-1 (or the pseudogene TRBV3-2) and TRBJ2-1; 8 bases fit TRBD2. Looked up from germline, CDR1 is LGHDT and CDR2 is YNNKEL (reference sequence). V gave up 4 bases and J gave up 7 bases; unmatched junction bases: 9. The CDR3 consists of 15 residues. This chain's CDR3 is CASSLLSGSGNEQFF. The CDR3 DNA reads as TGTGCCAGCAGCCTACTCAGCGGGAGCGGGAATGAGCAGTTCTTC.